This T cell receptor (beta chain) came from a study of cytomegalovirus exposure and HLA in healthy donors. The CDR3 sequence is 17 residues long. The PCR had 60 Vbeta and 13 Jbeta primers. Sequencing used immunoSEQ multiplex PCR; TCRdb keeps in-frame clones, though not all of them. The sample shows 100,000 to 120,000 clones, 60% to 85% of them seen only once. This chain uses TRBV21-1 with TRBJ2-7; TRBD2 reflects the table's D call only, with no check against the DNA. TRBV21-1 is marked as a pseudogene. Material for sequencing was PBMCs. This sequence originates from a middle-aged woman in good health and CMV-seropositive. CDR3 coding DNA: TGTGCCAGCAGCAAAGCGTCGGTAGCGGGAGGACCCCCCGAGCAGTACTTC. Amino acid sequence: CASSKASVAGGPPEQYF.